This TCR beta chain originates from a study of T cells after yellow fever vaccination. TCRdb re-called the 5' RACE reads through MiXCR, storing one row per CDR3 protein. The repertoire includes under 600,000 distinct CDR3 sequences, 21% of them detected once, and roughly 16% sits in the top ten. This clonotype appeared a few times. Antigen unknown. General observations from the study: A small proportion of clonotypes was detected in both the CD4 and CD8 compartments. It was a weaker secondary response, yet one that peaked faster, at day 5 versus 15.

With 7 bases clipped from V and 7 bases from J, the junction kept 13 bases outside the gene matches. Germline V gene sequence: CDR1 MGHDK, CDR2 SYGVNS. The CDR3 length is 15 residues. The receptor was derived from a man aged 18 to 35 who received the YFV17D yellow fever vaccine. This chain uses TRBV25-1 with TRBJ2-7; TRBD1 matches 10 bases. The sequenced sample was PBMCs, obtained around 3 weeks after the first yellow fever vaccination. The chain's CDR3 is CASMDRGSLVSEQYF. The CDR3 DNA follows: TGTGCCAGCATGGACAGGGGGTCCCTGGTATCGGAGCAGTACTTC.